This T cell receptor beta chain was profiled in a study of cytomegalovirus exposure and HLA in healthy donors. Background on the study: The approximately 120 validation repertoires and the roughly 670 first-cohort repertoires shared a platform, a later analysis reported.

V was clipped by 5 bases and J by 3 bases; unmatched bases: 12. CDR3 length: 15 residues. Germline lookup yields CDR1 SQVTM and CDR2 ANQGSEA. Of note for this clone: Its antigen remains unknown.

Findings and limits, study-wide: Some TCR beta chains (over 150 of them) were listed as cytomegalovirus-associated.

Assay: immunoSEQ multiplex PCR; the TCRdb copy retains only in-frame clones and omits some. The sample has about 160,000 clones, about 90% seen once. This chain uses TRBV29-1 with TRBJ2-5; 7 nucleotides align to TRBD2. The receptor was isolated from a woman between 18 and 29 years old in good health and CMV-seropositive. Material: PBMCs. CDR3: CSVSSGPSREETQYF. As DNA, the CDR3 is TGCAGCGTTTCTAGCGGTCCTTCGAGGGAAGAGACCCAGTACTTC.